The clone carrying this T cell receptor beta chain occurred a few times. Antigen specificity is unknown. The sample originates from a study of post-analysis software for immune sequencing data. Overall study: Courses of disease covered relapsing-remitting, secondary progressive and progressive-relapsing multiple sclerosis.

Carried by the TCR beta cDNA libraries were unique molecular identifiers. TCRdb analysed the PCR reads with MiXCR anew, one entry per CDR3 protein. The sample lists hundreds of thousands of distinct CDR3 sequences; nearly 45% were seen once. The CDR3 spans 14 residues. In germline, CDR1 is SGHRS, CDR2 YFSETQ. Whole-study findings and limits: Normalized Chao1 diversity was significantly reduced in patients versus controls. F measure grouped same-batch samples tightly together. Roughly five TRBV segments were more frequent in patients than controls; TRBV5-6, TRBV5-1 and TRBV20-1 belonged to this group.

The sequencing sample was made of blood. This sequence was found in a girl aged 10-17 years with multiple sclerosis. The rearrangement links TRBV5-1 to TRBJ2-5; 7 bases are a match to TRBD1. The DNA end is more similar to TRBJ2-7, so the J call may be wrong. CDR3 region: CASSLATGAGEQYF. The CDR3 nucleotides are TGCGCCAGCAGCTTGGCCACAGGGGCCGGCGAGCAGTACTTC.